The source of this TCR beta chain is a study of beta chain features in type 1 diabetes. Sorted CD4+ subsets: naive, central memory, regulatory, stem cell-like memory (CD45RO/CCR7/CD25/CD127/CD95/CD27 panel). Without exception, sorted populations had purity beyond 98%. V dropped 1 base and J dropped 5 bases, with 14 bases sitting between them. The CDR3 contains 15 residues. Looked up from germline, CDR1 is SGHTA and CDR2 is FQGNSA. Study conclusions and caveats: Healthy donors had naive, central memory and Treg TCRB repertoires that appeared less similar than those seen among patients.

A few counts support this clone. The antigen remains undetermined. Expressed TCRB transcripts were sequenced because the isolated RNA had all been reverse transcribed beforehand. Using immunoSEQ multiplex PCR, the repertoire was profiled, and TCRdb retains in-frame clones only, with some absent. Here the sample spans hundreds of thousands of clones, 15% to 17% being singletons. The sequence was collected from a man between 18 and 29 years old in good health. V and J are TRBV7-2 and TRBJ2-5; the D gene could be TRBD1 or TRBD2 (5 bases each). What was sequenced was naive CD4+ T cells from blood. For the CDR3, the DNA is TGTGCCAGCAGCTTAGTACGAGGATGGGGGGAGACCCAGTACTTC. It encodes CASSLVRGWGETQYF.